The 18 T cell receptor beta chains reported below all come from one sample, sequenced in a study of beta chain features in type 1 diabetes. Expressed TCRB transcripts got sequenced, as all isolated RNA was reverse transcribed. The assay was immunoSEQ multiplex PCR, and TCRdb's table has in-frame clones only and misses some. The table includes 450,000 to 600,000 clones, roughly 30% detected once. Sequenced sample: naive CD4+ T cells from blood. The receptors here all came from a man aged 18 to 30 in good health.

This chain links TRBV19 with TRBJ2-7; the D gene could be TRBD1 or TRBD2 (5 bases each). The V gene's germline CDR1 is LNHDA and CDR2 SQIVND (reference sequence). The CDR3 length is 12 residues. V gave up 5 bases and J gave up 5 bases, with 10 bases separating them. This CDR3 reads CASSVRDHEQYF. In nucleotides, the CDR3 is TGTGCCAGTAGTGTCCGGGACCACGAGCAGTACTTC.

Worth noting for this clone: The same CDR3 can be traced to other DNA sequences in this sample. The genes are TRBV18 and TRBJ2-6, with D hard to call. CDR3 length: 14 amino acids. Trimming stripped 2 bases from V and 1 base from J, with 3 bases between. Germline V lookup: CDR1 KGHSH, CDR2 LQKENI. CDR3 protein: CASSPVSGANVLTF. The CDR3 DNA reads TGTGCCAGCTCACCAGTTTCTGGGGCCAACGTCCTGACTTTC. Full variable domain (remainder filled in from reference TRBV18 and TRBJ2-6): NAGVMQNPRHLVRRRGQEARLRCSPMKGHSHVYWYRQLPEEGLKFMVYLQKENIIDESGMPKERFSAEFPKEGPSILRIQQVVRGDSAAYFCASSPVSGANVLTFGAGSRLTVL.

This chain connects TRBV9 to TRBJ2-2; 8 positions match TRBD1. The germline V gene has CDR1 SGDLS and CDR2 YYNGEE. The CDR3 is made up of 14 amino acids. J was trimmed by 6 bases and V by 2 bases; bases with no gene match: 3. CDR3 nucleotides: TGTGCCAGCAGCGTCAGGACAGGGCCCGGGGAGCTGTTTTTT. As protein: CASSVRTGPGELFF.

The chain recombines TRBV7-2 with TRBJ2-5; D is ambiguous. The V gene's germline CDR1 is SGHTA and CDR2 FQGNSA. Deletions cut 4 bases from V and 5 bases from J, with 17 bases between. CDR3 length: 15 residues. The CDR3 nucleotides read TGTGCCAGCAGCTATCCGGGCCATGGGTTGGAGACCCAGTACTTC. It encodes CASSYPGHGLETQYF.

This chain links TRBV30 with TRBJ1-3; D might be TRBD1 (5 bases). The CDR3 has 15 residues. The V end was cut by 1 base, the J end by 5 bases, with 15 bases between. Germline V gene sequence: CDR1 GTSNPN, CDR2 SVGIG (reference sequence). Here the CDR3 DNA reads TGTGCCTGGAGTGGCCCTTCAGGGTTAAGAAACACCATATATTTT. This codes for CAWSGPSGLRNTIYF.

This rearrangement joins TRBV5-1 to TRBJ2-7; TRBD1 matches at 10 bases. CDR3 length equals 14 residues. The V gene end was trimmed by 1 base and the J gene end by 7 bases; junction bases not matched to a gene: 5. Germline-derived CDR1 and CDR2 are SGHRS and YFSETQ. The CDR3 DNA follows: TGCGCCAGCAGCTTGAACAGGGACAGGGGTGAGCAGTACTTC. Residues: CASSLNRDRGEQYF.

This clone was seen a handful of times. This rearrangement joins TRBV10-3 to TRBJ2-3; 9 positions match TRBD2. The CDR3 has 14 residues. Per germline, CDR1 ENHRY and CDR2 SYGVKD. Trimming took 5 bases from V and 2 from J; bases not matched to a gene: 2. The chain's CDR3 is CAISPGLATDTQYF. In DNA form, the CDR3 reads TGTGCCATCAGTCCGGGACTAGCCACAGATACGCAGTATTTT.

V and J are TRBV11-2 and TRBJ2-3, with D uncertain. Germline CDR1 reads SGHAT; CDR2 reads FQNNGV. The CDR3 loop spans 15 amino acids. V lost 0 bases to trimming and J lost 3 bases, with 10 bases between them. The CDR3 bases are TGTGCCAGCAGCTTAGATCGGGCAAATACAGATACGCAGTATTTT. It translates to CASSLDRANTDTQYF. The variable domain in full, with the rest retrieved from reference TRBV11-2 and TRBJ2-3, is EAGVAQSPRYKIIEKRQSVAFWCNPISGHATLYWYQQILGQGPKLLIQFQNNGVVDDSQLPKDRFSAERLKGVDSTLKIQPAKLEDSAVYLCASSLDRANTDTQYFGPGTRLTVL.

In regard to this clone: The same CDR3 also results from other DNA sequences found in this sample. This chain links TRBV29-1 with TRBJ2-5; weak D call: TRBD2 (6 bases). CDR1 is SQVTM, CDR2 ANQGSEA, per germline. There are 12 residues in the CDR3. The V end was cut by 5 bases, the J end by 4 bases, with 11 bases between. The CDR3 region is CSVLTEGETQYF. For the CDR3, the DNA is TGCAGCGTTCTTACGGAGGGAGAGACCCAGTACTTC.

This chain connects TRBV7-2 to TRBJ2-7, with no clear D. V was cut by 5 bases and J by 3 bases, with 8 bases left in between. Germline values: CDR1 SGHTA, CDR2 FQGNSA. The length of the CDR3 is 12 residues. The CDR3 protein is CASSEQSYEQYF. The CDR3 bases are TGTGCCAGCAGCGAACAAAGCTACGAGCAGTACTTC.

Remarks on this clone: The same CDR3 can be traced to other DNA sequences in this sample. This chain links TRBV30 with TRBJ1-4, with 7 bases fitting TRBD1. Germline-derived CDR1 and CDR2 are GTSNPN and SVGIG (reference sequence). CDR3 size: 14 residues. V was clipped by 0 bases and J by 5 bases; unmatched bases: 3. In DNA, the CDR3 is TGTGCCTGGAGTGTAAGACAGGGAAATGAAAAACTGTTTTTT. Residues: CAWSVRQGNEKLFF.

The chain uses TRBV9 and TRBJ2-5; TRBD1 matches 8 bases. V gave up 4 bases and J gave up 3 bases; unmatched junction bases: 8. CDR3 length: 15 amino acids. Germline CDR1 is SGDLS and CDR2 is YYNGEE. The CDR3 sequence: CASSPERTGKETQYF. In nucleotides, the CDR3 is TGTGCCAGCAGCCCAGAGAGGACAGGGAAAGAGACCCAGTACTTC. The complete variable domain, with remaining parts taken from reference TRBV9 and TRBJ2-5, reads DSGVTQTPKHLITATGQRVTLRCSPRSGDLSVYWYQQSLDQGLQFLIQYYNGEERAKGNILERFSAQQFPDLHSELNLSSLELGDSALYFCASSPERTGKETQYFGPGTRLLVL.

This clone was seen a few times. The chain couples TRBV7-9 to TRBJ1-4; maybe TRBD1 (6 bases). Deletions cut 5 bases from V and 7 bases from J, with 17 bases between. There are 15 residues in the CDR3. Germline V gene data show CDR1 as SEHNR and CDR2 as FQNEAQ (reference sequence). CDR3 region: CASSRGQSGGEKLFF. CDR3 DNA: TGTGCCAGCAGCCGTGGACAGTCCGGGGGTGAAAAACTGTTTTTT. Full variable domain (missing parts from reference TRBV7-9 and TRBJ1-4): DTGVSQNPRHKITKRGQNVTFRCDPISEHNRLYWYRQTLGQGPEFLTYFQNEAQLEKSRLLSDRFSAERPKGSFSTLEIQRTEQGDSAMYLCASSRGQSGGEKLFFGSGTQLSVL.

The V call is TRBV6-1, the J call TRBJ2-3, with a weak D call TRBD2 (6 bases). This CDR3 region has 14 residues. V shed 10 bases and J shed 7 bases, with 21 bases lying between them. Germline loops: CDR1 MNHNS, CDR2 SASEGT. CDR3 coding DNA: TGTGCCACCCCGGCGGGGCGCAGAGGCAATACGCAGTATTTT. This encodes CATPAGRRGNTQYF.

The CDR3: CASSKSRVETQYF. CDR3 nucleotides: TGTGCCAGCAGCAAATCTAGAGTGGAGACCCAGTACTTC. The chain recombines TRBV7-8 with TRBJ2-5, with D unresolved. Germline CDR1 SGHVS, CDR2 FQNEAQ. This CDR3 comprises 13 residues. V lost 5 bases to trimming and J lost 5 bases, with 12 bases between them.

This clone was seen a few times. V and J are TRBV10-3 and TRBJ2-7, with TRBD1 identical over 10 bases. Germline V gives CDR1 ENHRY, CDR2 SYGVKD. This CDR3 has 14 residues. J gave up 4 bases and V 4 bases, and 4 bases lay outside the gene matches. This CDR3 is CAISGGTGEYEQYF. The CDR3 nucleotides are TGTGCCATCAGTGGAGGGACAGGGGAATACGAGCAGTACTTC.

V usage is TRBV7-2 and J usage is TRBJ2-7, with D perhaps TRBD2 (6 bases). V was clipped by 1 base and J by 4 bases, with 14 bases between them. Germline values: CDR1 SGHTA, CDR2 FQGNSA. The CDR3 has 15 residues. The CDR3 region is CASSLDVSSGYEQYF. The CDR3 nucleotides are TGTGCCAGCAGCTTAGATGTCAGCAGCGGGTACGAGCAGTACTTC. Supplemented by reference TRBV7-2 and TRBJ2-7, the full variable domain reads GAGVSQSPSNKVTEKGKDVELRCDPISGHTALYWYRQSLGQGLEFLIYFQGNSAPDKSGLPSDRFSAERTGGSVSTLTIQRTQQEDSAVYLCASSLDVSSGYEQYFGPGTRLTVT.

The chain has TRBV25-1 and TRBJ2-1, with D uncertain. Germline V lookup: CDR1 MGHDK, CDR2 SYGVNS. This CDR3 is 15 amino acids long. V was pared by 6 bases and J by 3 bases, with 15 bases between. CDR3 bases: TGTGCCAGCAGCCCGATAGGGAAGGGCTACAATGAGCAGTTCTTC. It specifies CASSPIGKGYNEQFF.